This is a list of T cell receptor beta chains from one sample in a study of blood T cell repertoires in COVID-19. Data came from immunoSEQ multiplex PCR; TCRdb stores just in-frame clones and leaves some out. In the table there are under 55,000 clones, about 88% of which are singletons. The sequencing sample was made of peripheral blood. Every receptor here comes from a human donor in a cohort sampled during active COVID-19. The CDR3 runs from the conserved cysteine through the conserved F or W. Fields, in order: J gene, clone size, V gene, CDR3 length, D gene, CDR3 DNA, CDR3 protein. D genes are given only for firm matches. The listing skips clone size in some rows; elsewhere it reads once, few, many or a size class.

>TRBJ1-4|NA|TRBV4-3|16|NA
TGCGCCAGCAGCCAAGATCTCGGGGCAACTAATGAAAAACTGTTTTTT
CASSQDLGATNEKLFF
>TRBJ1-3|few|TRBV7-9|13|NA
TGTGCCAGCAGCTTAAGACAGGGAAACACCATATATTTT
CASSLRQGNTIYF
>TRBJ2-6|NA|TRBV19|17|TRBD1
TGTGCCAGCACGATGAGACAGGGGGGCTCTGGGGCCAACGTCCTGACTTTC
CASTMRQGGSGANVLTF
>TRBJ1-2|NA|TRBV10-3|14|NA
TGTGCCATCAGTGAGTCGATGACTTACTATGGCTACACCTTC
CAISESMTYYGYTF
>TRBJ2-7|once|TRBV19|15|TRBD1
TGTGCCAGCAAGCAGGGACCGGGACAGGGGACTAGGGAGTACTTC
CASKQGPGQGTREYF
>TRBJ2-7|NA|TRBV7-2|12|NA
TGTGCCAGCAGCTTAGACTATGACGAGCAGTACTTC
CASSLDYDEQYF
>TRBJ1-4|NA|TRBV30|14|NA
TGTGCCTGGAGTGTGGGAGTCAATAATGAAAAACTGTTTTTT
CAWSVGVNNEKLFF
>TRBJ1-5|NA|TRBV30|14|TRBD1
TGTGCCTGGAGCCCGGGACAGGGTTGGCAGCCCCAGCATTTT
CAWSPGQGWQPQHF
>TRBJ1-4|NA|TRBV2|13|TRBD1
TGTGCCACCACAGGGGGTAGTAATGAAAAACTGTTTTTT
CATTGGSNEKLFF
>TRBJ1-6|NA|TRBV5-8|15|NA
TGTGCCAGCAGCTTGGGGGGCCTTGCCTTTTCACCCCTCCACTTT
CASSLGGLAFSPLHF
>TRBJ2-3|NA|TRBV7-9|16|TRBD1
TGTGCCAGCAGCTTAGACGGGGGACAGGCCACAGATACGCAGTATTTT
CASSLDGGQATDTQYF
>TRBJ2-5|NA|TRBV2|16|TRBD2
TGTGCCAGCAGTGGTACTAGCGGGGGGGCAGGAGAGACCCAGTACTTC
CASSGTSGGAGETQYF
>TRBJ2-3|NA|TRBV10-3|14|TRBD2
TGTGCCATCAAAAGCGGGGGGGCAGGGGATACGCAGTATTTT
CAIKSGGAGDTQYF
>TRBJ1-2|NA|TRBV19|15|TRBD1
TGTGCCAGTAGTAGACAGGGGGAACTAGGCTATGGCTACACCTTC
CASSRQGELGYGYTF
>TRBJ1-5|NA|TRBV3-1/TRBV3-2|13|NA
TGTGCCAGCAGCGTCACAGGGCGTCAGCCCCAGCATTTT
CASSVTGRQPQHF
>TRBJ1-6|NA|TRBV27|14|TRBD1
TGTGCCAGCAGTTGGGGGGACAGGGGGCCACCCCTCCACTTT
CASSWGDRGPPLHF
>TRBJ1-2|NA|TRBV18|16|TRBD1
TGTGCCAGCTCACTATCGACAGGGGGCGACATGGATGGCTACACCTTC
CASSLSTGGDMDGYTF
>TRBJ1-1|once|TRBV15|15|TRBD1
TGTGCCACCAGCAGAACGGAGGGGGCTGTAACTGAAGCTTTCTTT
CATSRTEGAVTEAFF
>TRBJ2-7|NA|TRBV5-1|12|NA
TGCGCCAGTGGGATGGGGACAAACGAGCAGTACTTC
CASGMGTNEQYF
>TRBJ2-1|NA|TRBV25-1|14|TRBD1
TGTGCCAGCGTGGACAGGGAGAACTACAATAAGCAGTTCTTC
CASVDRENYNKQFF
>TRBJ1-5|NA|TRBV7-8|14|TRBD1
TGTGCCAGCAGCTTACAAGGGGGCGGTCAGCCCCAGCATTTT
CASSLQGGGQPQHF
>TRBJ2-2|NA|TRBV5-6|17|TRBD1
TGTGCCAGCAGCTTGTTTGAGGGACAGGGGTTTCACGGGGAGCTGTTTTTT
CASSLFEGQGFHGELFF
>TRBJ1-5|NA|TRBV27|13|NA
TGTGCCAGCAGTCTAGCGATCAATCAGCCCCAGCATTTT
CASSLAINQPQHF
>TRBJ2-7|once|TRBV7-2|14|NA
TGTGCCAGCAGCTCTCGACAGGACGACTACGAGCAGTACTTC
CASSSRQDDYEQYF
>TRBJ1-5|NA|TRBV19|14|NA
TGTGCCAGTCATCCCCAAACAGGCAATCAGCCCCAGCATTTT
CASHPQTGNQPQHF